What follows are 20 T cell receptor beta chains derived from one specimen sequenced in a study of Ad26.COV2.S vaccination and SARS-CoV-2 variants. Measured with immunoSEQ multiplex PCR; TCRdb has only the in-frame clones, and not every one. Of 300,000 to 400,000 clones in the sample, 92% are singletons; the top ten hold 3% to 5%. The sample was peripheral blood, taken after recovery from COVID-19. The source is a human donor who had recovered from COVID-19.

The CDR3 region has the DNA TGTGCCAGCAGCCAGCAGGGGATAGGGTACAATGAGCAGTTCTTC. Residues: CASSQQGIGYNEQFF. The chain carries TRBV7-3 and TRBJ2-1, with D possibly matching TRBD1 (6 bases). Trimming took off 5 bases at V and 4 bases at J, with 15 bases between the two ends. This CDR3 is built from 15 residues. Germline CDR1 is SGHTA and CDR2 is FQGTGA.

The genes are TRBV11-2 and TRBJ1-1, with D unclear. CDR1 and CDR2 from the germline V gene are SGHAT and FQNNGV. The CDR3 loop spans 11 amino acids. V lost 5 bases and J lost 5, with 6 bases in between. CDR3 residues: CASSRLTEAFF. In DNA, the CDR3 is TGTGCCAGCAGCCGACTAACTGAAGCTTTCTTT.

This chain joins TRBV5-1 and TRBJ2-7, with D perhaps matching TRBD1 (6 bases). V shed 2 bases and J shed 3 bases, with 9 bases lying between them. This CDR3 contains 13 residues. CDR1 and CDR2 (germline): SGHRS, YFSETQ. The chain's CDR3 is CASSLPGVYEQYF. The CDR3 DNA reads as TGCGCCAGCAGCTTACCAGGGGTCTACGAGCAGTACTTC.

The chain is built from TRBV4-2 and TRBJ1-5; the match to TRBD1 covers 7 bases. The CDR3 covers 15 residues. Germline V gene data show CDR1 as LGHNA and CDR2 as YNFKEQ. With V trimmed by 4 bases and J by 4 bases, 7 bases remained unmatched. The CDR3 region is CASSPGGGRNQPQHF. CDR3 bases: TGTGCCAGCAGCCCAGGGGGGGGGAGGAATCAGCCCCAGCATTTT.

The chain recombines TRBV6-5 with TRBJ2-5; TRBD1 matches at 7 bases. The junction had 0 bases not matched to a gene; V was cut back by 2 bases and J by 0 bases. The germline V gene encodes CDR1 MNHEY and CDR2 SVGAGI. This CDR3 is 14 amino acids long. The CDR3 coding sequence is TGTGCCAGCAGTTACACAGGGGACCAAGAGACCCAGTACTTC. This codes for CASSYTGDQETQYF.

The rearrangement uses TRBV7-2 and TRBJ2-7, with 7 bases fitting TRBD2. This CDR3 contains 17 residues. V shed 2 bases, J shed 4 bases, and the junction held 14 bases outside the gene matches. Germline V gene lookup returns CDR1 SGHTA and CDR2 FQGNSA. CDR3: CASSLQAMSSGAYEQYF. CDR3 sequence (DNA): TGTGCCAGCAGCTTACAAGCCATGTCCAGCGGGGCGTACGAGCAGTACTTC.

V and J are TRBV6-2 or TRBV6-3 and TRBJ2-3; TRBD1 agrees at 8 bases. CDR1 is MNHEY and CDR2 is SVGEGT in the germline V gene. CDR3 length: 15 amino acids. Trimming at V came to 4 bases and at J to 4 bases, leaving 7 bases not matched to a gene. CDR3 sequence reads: CASSWTGISADTQYF. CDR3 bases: TGTGCCAGCAGTTGGACAGGGATAAGTGCAGATACGCAGTATTTT.

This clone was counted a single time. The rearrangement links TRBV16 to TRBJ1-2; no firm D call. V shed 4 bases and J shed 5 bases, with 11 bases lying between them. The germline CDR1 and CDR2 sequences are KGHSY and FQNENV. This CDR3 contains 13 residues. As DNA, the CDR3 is TGTGCCAGCAGCCCCGCATTGGGATATGGCTACACCTTC. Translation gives CASSPALGYGYTF. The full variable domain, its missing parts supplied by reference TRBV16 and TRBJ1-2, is GEEVAQTPKHLVRGEGQKAKLYCAPIKGHSYVFWYQQVLKNEFKFLISFQNENVFDETGMPKERFSAKCLPNSPCSLEIQATKLEDSAVYFCASSPALGYGYTFGSGTRLTVV.

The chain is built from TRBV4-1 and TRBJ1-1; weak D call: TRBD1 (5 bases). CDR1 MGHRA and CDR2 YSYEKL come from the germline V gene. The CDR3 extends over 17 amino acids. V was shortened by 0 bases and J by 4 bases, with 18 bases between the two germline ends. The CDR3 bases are TGCGCCAGCAGCCAAGATCGGTGGGGGAAAGTGGGCACTGAAGCTTTCTTT. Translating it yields CASSQDRWGKVGTEAFF.

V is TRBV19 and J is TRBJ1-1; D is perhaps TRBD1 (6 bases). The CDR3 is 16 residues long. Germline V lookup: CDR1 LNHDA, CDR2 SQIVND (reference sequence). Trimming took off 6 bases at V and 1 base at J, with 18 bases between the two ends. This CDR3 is CASRYAGGRGNTEAFF. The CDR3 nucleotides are TGTGCCAGTAGATACGCGGGGGGCAGGGGGAACACTGAAGCTTTCTTT.

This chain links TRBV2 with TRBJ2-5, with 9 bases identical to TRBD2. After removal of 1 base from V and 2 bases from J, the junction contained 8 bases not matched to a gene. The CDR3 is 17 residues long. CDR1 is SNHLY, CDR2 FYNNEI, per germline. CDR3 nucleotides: TGTGCCAGCAGTGAAGATCTTCCAGCGGGGGGTCAAGAGACCCAGTACTTC. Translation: CASSEDLPAGGQETQYF.

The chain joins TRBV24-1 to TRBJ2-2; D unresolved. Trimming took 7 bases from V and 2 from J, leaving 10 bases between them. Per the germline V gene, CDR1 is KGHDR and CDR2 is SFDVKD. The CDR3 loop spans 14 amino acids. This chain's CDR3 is CATSPGTNTGELFF. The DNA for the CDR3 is TGTGCCACCAGCCCAGGAACAAACACCGGGGAGCTGTTTTTT.

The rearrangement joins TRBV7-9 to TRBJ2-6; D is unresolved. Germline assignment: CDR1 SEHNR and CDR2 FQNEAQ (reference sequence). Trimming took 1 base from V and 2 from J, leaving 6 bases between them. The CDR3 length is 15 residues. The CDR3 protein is CASSLVVPGANVLTF. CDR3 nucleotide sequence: TGTGCCAGCAGCTTAGTTGTCCCTGGGGCCAACGTCCTGACTTTC. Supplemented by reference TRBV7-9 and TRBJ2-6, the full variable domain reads DTGVSQNPRHKITKRGQNVTFRCDPISEHNRLYWYRQTLGQGPEFLTYFQNEAQLEKSRLLSDRFSAERPKGSFSTLEIQRTEQGDSAMYLCASSLVVPGANVLTFGAGSRLTVL.

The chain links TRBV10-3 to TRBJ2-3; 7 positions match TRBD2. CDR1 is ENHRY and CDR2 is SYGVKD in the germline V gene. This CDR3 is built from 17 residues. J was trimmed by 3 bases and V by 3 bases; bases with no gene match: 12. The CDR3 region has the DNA TGTGCCATCAGTGACCGTGGGGAGGGTTCCGGGACAGATACGCAGTATTTT. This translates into CAISDRGEGSGTDTQYF.

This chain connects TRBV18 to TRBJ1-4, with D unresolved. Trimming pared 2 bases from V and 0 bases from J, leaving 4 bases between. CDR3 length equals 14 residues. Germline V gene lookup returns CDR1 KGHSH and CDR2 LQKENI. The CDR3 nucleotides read TGTGCCAGCTCACCATACGCAACTAATGAAAAACTGTTTTTT. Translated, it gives CASSPYATNEKLFF.

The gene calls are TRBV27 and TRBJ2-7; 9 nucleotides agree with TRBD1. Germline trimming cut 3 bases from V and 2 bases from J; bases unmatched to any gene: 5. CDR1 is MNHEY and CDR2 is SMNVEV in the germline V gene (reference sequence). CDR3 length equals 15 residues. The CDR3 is CASSFTGQGTYEQYF. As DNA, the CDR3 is TGTGCCAGCAGTTTTACGGGACAGGGAACCTACGAGCAGTACTTC.

In nucleotides, the CDR3 is TGTGCCAGCTCACCAGCGGCCGGGACAGGGGGCCACGAGCAGTACTTC. Translation gives CASSPAAGTGGHEQYF. The genes are TRBV18 and TRBJ2-7, with 12 bases lining up with TRBD1. V lost 2 bases and J lost 5; bases outside the gene matches: 7. Germline V gene sequence: CDR1 KGHSH, CDR2 LQKENI. The CDR3 totals 16 residues.

Here the CDR3 DNA reads TGTGCCAGCAGTTCCCGGGACTCTAACTATGGCTACACCTTC. Translating it yields CASSSRDSNYGYTF. The gene calls are TRBV6-1 and TRBJ1-2, with D perhaps TRBD1 (5 bases). From germline, CDR1 is MNHNS and CDR2 SASEGT. The CDR3 length is 14 residues. Trimming cost V 5 bases and J 0 bases, with 10 bases left between them.

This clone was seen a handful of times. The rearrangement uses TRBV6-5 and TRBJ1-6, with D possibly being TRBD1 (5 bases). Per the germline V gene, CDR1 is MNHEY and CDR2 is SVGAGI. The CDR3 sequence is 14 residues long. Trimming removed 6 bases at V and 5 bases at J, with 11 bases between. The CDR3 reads CASRDTSNNSPLHF. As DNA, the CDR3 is TGTGCCAGCAGGGACACAAGTAATAATTCACCCCTCCACTTT.

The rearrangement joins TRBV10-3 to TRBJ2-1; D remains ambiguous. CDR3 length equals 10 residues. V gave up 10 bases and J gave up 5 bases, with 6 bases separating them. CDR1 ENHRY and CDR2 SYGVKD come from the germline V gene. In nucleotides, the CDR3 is TGTGCCACCCGCCACAATGAGCAGTTCTTC. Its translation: CATRHNEQFF.